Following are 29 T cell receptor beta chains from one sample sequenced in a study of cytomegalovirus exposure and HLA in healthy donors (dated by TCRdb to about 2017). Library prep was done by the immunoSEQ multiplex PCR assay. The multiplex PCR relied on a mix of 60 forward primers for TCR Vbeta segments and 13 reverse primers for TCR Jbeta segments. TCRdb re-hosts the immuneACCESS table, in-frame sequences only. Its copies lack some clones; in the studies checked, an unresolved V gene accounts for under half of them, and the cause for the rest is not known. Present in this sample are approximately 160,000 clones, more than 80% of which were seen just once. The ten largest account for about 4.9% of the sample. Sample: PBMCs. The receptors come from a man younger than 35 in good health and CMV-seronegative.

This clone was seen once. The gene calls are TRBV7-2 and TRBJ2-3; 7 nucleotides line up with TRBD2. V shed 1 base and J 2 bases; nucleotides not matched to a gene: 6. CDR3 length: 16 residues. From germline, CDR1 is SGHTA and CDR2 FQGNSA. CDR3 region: CASSLGPGGNTDTQYF. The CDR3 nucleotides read TGTGCCAGCAGCTTAGGGCCGGGGGGAAACACAGATACGCAGTATTTT.

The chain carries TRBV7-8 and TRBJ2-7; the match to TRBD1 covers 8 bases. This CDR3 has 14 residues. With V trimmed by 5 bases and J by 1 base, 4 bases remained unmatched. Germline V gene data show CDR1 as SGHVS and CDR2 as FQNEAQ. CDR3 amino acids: CASSDGTGSYEQYF. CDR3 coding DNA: TGTGCCAGCAGCGACGGGACAGGTTCCTACGAGCAGTACTTC. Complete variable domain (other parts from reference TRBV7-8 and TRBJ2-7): GAGVSQSPRYKVAKRGQDVALRCDPISGHVSLFWYQQALGQGPEFLTYFQNEAQLDKSGLPSDRFFAERPEGSVSTLKIQRTQQEDSAVYLCASSDGTGSYEQYFGPGTRLTVT.

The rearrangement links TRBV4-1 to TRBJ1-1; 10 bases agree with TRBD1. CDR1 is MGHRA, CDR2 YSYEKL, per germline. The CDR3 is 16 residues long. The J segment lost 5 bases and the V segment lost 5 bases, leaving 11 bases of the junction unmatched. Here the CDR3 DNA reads TGCGCCAGCAGCTACGGGACAGGGGCCTCGAGAACTGAAGCTTTCTTT. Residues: CASSYGTGASRTEAFF.

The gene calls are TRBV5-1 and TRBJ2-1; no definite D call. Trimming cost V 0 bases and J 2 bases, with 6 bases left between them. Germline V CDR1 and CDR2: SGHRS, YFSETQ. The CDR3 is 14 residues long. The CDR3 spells CASSLDPAYNEQFF. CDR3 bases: TGCGCCAGCAGCTTGGATCCAGCCTACAATGAGCAGTTCTTC.

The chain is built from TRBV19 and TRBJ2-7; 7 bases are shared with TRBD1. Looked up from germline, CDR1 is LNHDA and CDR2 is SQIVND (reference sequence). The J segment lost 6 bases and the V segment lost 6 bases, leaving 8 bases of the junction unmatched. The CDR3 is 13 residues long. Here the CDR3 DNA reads TGTGCCAGTAGGGGCAGGGGGATCATCGAGCAGTACTTC. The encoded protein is CASRGRGIIEQYF. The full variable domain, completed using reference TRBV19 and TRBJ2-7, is DGGITQSPKYLFRKEGQNVTLSCEQNLNHDAMYWYRQDPGQGLRLIYYSQIVNDFQKGDIAEGYSVSREKKESFPLTVTSAQKNPTAFYLCASRGRGIIEQYFGPGTRLTVT.

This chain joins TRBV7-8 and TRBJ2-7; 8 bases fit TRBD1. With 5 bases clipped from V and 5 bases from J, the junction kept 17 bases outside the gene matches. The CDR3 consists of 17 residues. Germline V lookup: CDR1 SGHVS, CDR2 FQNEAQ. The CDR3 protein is CASSPSPGTGPGDEQYF. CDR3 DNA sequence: TGTGCCAGCAGCCCAAGTCCCGGGACAGGCCCCGGGGACGAGCAGTACTTC.

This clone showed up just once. CDR3 residues: CASSRRTVDNEQFF. The DNA of the CDR3 is TGTGCCAGCAGCCGGAGGACAGTAGACAATGAGCAGTTCTTC. The V call is TRBV14, the J call TRBJ2-1; possible D gene TRBD1, 6 bases. The germline CDR1 and CDR2 sequences are SGHDN and FVKESK. V was cut by 4 bases and J by 5 bases, with 12 bases left in between. This CDR3 is 14 amino acids long.

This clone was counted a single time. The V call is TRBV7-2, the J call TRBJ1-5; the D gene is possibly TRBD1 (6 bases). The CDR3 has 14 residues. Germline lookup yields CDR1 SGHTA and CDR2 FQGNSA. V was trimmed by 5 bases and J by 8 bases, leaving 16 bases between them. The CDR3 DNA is TGTGCCAGCAGCGTACAAGGGGGTGGGAAGCCCCAGCATTTT. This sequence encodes CASSVQGGGKPQHF.

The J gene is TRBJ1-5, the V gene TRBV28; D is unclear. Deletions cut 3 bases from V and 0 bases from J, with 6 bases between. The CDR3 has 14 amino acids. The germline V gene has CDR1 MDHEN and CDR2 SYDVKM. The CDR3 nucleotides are TGTGCCAGCAGTTTGGCAATTAGCAATCAGCCCCAGCATTTT. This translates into CASSLAISNQPQHF.

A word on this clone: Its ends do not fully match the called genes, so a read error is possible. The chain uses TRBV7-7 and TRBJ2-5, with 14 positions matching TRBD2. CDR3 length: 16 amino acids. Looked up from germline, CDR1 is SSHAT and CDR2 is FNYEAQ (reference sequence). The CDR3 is CASSSSGLAGGETQYF. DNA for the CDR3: TGTGCTAGCAGCTCCAGTGGACTAGCGGGGGGAGAGACCCAGTACTTC.

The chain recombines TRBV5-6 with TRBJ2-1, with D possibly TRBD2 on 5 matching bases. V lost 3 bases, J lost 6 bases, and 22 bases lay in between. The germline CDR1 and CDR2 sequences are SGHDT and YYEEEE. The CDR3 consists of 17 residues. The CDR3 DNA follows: TGTGCCAGCAGCTCATCTGTGGCGGTAGGGAGTTCCAATGAGCAGTTCTTC. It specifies CASSSSVAVGSSNEQFF.

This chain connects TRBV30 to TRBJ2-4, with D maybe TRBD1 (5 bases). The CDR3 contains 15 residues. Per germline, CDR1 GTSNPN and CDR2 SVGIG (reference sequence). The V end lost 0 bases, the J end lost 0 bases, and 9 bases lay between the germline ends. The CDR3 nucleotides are TGTGCCTGGAGTGTAAAGGGGCTAGCCAAAAACATTCAGTACTTC. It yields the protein CAWSVKGLAKNIQYF.

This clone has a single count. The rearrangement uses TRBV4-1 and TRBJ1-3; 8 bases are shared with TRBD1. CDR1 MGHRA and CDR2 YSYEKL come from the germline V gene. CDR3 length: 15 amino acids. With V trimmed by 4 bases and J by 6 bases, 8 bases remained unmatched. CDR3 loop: CASSPPIRGQNTIYF. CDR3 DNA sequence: TGCGCCAGCAGCCCCCCTATCAGGGGGCAAAACACCATATATTTT.

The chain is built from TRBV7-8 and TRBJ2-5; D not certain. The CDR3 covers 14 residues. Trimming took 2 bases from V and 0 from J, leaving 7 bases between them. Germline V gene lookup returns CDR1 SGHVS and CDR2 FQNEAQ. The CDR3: CASSLRVYQETQYF. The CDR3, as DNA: TGTGCCAGCAGCTTACGGGTGTACCAAGAGACCCAGTACTTC.

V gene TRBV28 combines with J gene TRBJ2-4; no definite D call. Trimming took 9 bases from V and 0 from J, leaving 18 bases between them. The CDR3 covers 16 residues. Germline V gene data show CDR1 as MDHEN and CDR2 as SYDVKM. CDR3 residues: CASSLAGFLAKNIQYF. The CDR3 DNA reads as TGTGCCAGTTCCTTAGCCGGATTTCTAGCCAAAAACATTCAGTACTTC.

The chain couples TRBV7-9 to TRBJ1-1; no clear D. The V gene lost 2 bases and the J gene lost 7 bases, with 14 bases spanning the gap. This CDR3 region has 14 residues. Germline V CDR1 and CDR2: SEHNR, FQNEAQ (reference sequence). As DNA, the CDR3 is TGTGCCAGCAGCTTAACTTCTATCCGGGGTGAAGCTTTCTTT. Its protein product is CASSLTSIRGEAFF.

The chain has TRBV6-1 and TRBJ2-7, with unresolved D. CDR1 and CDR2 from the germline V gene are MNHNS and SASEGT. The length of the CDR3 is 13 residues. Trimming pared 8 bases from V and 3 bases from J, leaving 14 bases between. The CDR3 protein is CASAPVPNYEQYF. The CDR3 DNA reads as TGTGCCAGCGCCCCAGTACCAAACTACGAGCAGTACTTC.

CDR3 loop: CASSATGPTEAFF. CDR3 sequence (DNA): TGTGCCAGCAGTGCGACAGGTCCCACTGAAGCTTTCTTT. The gene calls are TRBV6-1 and TRBJ1-1; possibly TRBD1 for D (6 bases). This CDR3 has 13 amino acids. Per the germline V gene, CDR1 is MNHNS and CDR2 is SASEGT. Trimming took 4 bases from V and 4 from J, leaving 10 bases between them.

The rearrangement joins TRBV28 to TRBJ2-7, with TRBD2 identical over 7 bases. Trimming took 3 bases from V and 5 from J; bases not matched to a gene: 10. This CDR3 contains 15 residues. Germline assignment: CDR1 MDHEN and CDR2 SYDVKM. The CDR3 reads CASSFGSAGADEQYF. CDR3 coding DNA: TGTGCCAGCAGTTTTGGCTCGGCGGGAGCGGACGAGCAGTACTTC.

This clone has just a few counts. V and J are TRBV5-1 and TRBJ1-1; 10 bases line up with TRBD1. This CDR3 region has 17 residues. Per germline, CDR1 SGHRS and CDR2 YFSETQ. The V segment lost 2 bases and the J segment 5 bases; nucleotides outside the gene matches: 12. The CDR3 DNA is TGCGCCAGCAGCTTTAAATGGGGGGACAGGGGAGGGACTGAAGCTTTCTTT. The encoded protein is CASSFKWGDRGGTEAFF.

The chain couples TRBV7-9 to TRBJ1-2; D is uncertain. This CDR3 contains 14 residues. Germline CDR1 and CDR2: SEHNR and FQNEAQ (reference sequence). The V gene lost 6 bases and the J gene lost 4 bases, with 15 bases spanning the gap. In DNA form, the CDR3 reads TGTGCCAGCAGTGAGAGACGGGGAGTCTATGGCTACACCTTC. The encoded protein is CASSERRGVYGYTF.

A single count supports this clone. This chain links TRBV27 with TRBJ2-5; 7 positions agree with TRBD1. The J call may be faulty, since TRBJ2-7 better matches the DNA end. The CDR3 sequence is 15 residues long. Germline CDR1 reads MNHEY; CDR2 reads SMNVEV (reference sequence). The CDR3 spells CASSFVPGQSYEQYF. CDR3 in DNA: TGTGCCAGCAGTTTCGTTCCGGGACAGTCCTACGAGCAGTACTTC.

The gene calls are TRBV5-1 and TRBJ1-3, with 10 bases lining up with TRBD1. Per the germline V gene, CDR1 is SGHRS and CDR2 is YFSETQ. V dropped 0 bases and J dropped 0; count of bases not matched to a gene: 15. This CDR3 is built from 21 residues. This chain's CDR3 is CASSLGRWPGQGSYSGNTIYF. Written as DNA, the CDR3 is TGCGCCAGCAGCTTGGGGAGGTGGCCGGGACAGGGGTCTTACTCTGGAAACACCATATATTTT. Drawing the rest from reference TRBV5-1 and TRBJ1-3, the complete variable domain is KAGVTQTPRYLIKTRGQQVTLSCSPISGHRSVSWYQQTPGQGLQFLFEYFSETQRNKGNFPGRFSGRQFSNSRSEMNVSTLELGDSALYLCASSLGRWPGQGSYSGNTIYFGEGSWLTVV.

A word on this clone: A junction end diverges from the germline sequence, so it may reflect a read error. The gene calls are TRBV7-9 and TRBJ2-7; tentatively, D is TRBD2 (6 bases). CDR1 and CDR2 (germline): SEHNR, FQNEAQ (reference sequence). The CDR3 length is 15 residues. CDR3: CSSSSGRGGDYEQYF. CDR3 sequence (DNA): TGTTCCAGCAGTAGTGGCCGAGGCGGGGACTACGAGCAGTACTTC.

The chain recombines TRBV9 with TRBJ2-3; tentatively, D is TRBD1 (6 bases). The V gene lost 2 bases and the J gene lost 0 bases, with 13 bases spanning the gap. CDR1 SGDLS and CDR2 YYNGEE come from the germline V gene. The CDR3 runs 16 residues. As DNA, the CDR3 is TGTGCCAGCAGCGTGGGACACTCGACTAGCACAGATACGCAGTATTTT. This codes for CASSVGHSTSTDTQYF.

The CDR3 coding sequence is TGCAGCGTTGGAGCGGGAGGGGGCGAGCAGTACTTC. This sequence encodes CSVGAGGGEQYF. This rearrangement joins TRBV29-1 to TRBJ2-7; the match to TRBD2 covers 10 bases. Germline CDR1 and CDR2: SQVTM and ANQGSEA. The CDR3 is made up of 12 amino acids. Trimming cost V 4 bases and J 6 bases; bases outside gene matches: 3.

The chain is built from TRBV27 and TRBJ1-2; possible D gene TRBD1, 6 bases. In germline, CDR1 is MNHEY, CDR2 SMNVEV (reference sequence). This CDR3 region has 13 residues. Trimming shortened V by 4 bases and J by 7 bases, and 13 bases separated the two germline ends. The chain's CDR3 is CASSWRGGVGYTF. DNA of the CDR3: TGTGCCAGCAGTTGGAGGGGGGGCGTTGGCTACACCTTC.

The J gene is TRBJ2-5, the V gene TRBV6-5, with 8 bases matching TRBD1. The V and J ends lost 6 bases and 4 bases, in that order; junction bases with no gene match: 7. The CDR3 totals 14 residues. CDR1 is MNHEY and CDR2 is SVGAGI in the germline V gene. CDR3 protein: CASRRRGRGETQYF. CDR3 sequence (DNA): TGTGCCAGCAGACGCAGGGGGCGGGGAGAGACCCAGTACTTC.

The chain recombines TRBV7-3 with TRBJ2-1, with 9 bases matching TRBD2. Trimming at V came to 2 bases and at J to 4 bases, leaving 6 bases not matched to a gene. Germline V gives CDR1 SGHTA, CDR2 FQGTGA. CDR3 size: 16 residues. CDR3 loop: CASSLDPLAGYNEQFF. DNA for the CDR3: TGTGCCAGCAGCTTAGATCCGCTAGCGGGGTACAATGAGCAGTTCTTC.